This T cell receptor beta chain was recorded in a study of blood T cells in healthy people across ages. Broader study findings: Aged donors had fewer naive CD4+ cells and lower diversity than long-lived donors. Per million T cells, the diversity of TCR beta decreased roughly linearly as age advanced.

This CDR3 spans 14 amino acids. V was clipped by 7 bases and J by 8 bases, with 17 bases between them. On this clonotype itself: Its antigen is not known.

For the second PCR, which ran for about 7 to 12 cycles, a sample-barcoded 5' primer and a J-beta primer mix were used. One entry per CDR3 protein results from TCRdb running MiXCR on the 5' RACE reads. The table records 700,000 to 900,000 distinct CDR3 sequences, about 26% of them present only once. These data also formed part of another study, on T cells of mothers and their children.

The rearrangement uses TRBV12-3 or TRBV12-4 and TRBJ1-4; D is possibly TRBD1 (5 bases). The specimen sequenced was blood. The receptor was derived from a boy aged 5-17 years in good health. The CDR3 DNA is TGTGCCAGCATCCCGGGCCCCAGGGAAGAAAAACTGTTTTTT. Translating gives CASIPGPREEKLFF.